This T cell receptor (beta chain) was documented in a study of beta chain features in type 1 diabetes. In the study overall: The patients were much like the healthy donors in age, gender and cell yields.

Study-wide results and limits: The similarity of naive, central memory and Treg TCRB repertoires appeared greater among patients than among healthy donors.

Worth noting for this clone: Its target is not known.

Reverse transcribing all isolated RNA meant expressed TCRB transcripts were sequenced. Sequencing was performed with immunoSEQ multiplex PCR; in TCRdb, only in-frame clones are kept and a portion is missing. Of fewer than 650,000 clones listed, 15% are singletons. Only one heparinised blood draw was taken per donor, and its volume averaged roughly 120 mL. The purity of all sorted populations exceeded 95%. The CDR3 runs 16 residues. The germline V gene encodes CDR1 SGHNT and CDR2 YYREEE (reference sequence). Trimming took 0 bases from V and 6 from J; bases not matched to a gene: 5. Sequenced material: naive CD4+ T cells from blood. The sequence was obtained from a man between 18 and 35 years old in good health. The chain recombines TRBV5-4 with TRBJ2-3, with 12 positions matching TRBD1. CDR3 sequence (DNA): TGTGCCAGCAGCTTGGGGTGGGACAGGGGGCAGGATACGCAGTATTTT. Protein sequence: CASSLGWDRGQDTQYF. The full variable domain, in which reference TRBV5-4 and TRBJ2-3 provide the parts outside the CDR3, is ETGVTQSPTHLIKTRGQQVTLRCSSQSGHNTVSWYQQALGQGPQFIFQYYREEENGRGNFPPRFSGLQFPNYSSELNVNALELDDSALYLCASSLGWDRGQDTQYFGPGTRLTVL.